Each of the 17 T cell receptor beta chains below was sequenced from the same sample in a study of regulatory T cells in long-lasting Graves disease. The time point is: persistent/refractory GD, antithyroid drugs over 5 years with positive TRAb. PBMC-extracted RNA yielded the TCR library. CDR3 regions were amplified by Arm-PCR using iRepertoire HTBI primers to build TCR beta libraries. TCRdb passed the multiplex PCR reads through MiXCR, listing each CDR3 protein once. The sample gives more than 650,000 distinct CDR3 sequences, 25% to 35% of which show up once; under 50% is in the top ten. Sample: peripheral blood mononuclear cells (PBMCs), taken when the disease was refractory, from a patient treated with antithyroid drugs. Receptors originate from a female donor with Graves disease.

This clonotype has only one observation. This may be a read error, as it is one base from a much larger clone. This chain uses TRBV28 with TRBJ1-2, with no clear D. Germline loops: CDR1 MDHEN, CDR2 SYDVKM. CDR3 length equals 11 residues. In DNA, the CDR3 is TGTGCCGGCAGGCGGATGGGGGGCTACACCTTC. Protein sequence: CAGRRMGGYTF.

A few counts support this clonotype. This chain connects TRBV7-2 to TRBJ1-2; the D is unclear. V was clipped by 5 bases and J by 4 bases, with 8 bases between them. The CDR3 has 12 amino acids. Germline V lookup: CDR1 SGHTA, CDR2 FQGNSA. This CDR3 reads CASSTASYGYTF. DNA of the CDR3: TGTGCCAGCAGCACGGCCTCCTATGGCTACACCTTC.

V is TRBV5-1 and J is TRBJ1-4, with unresolved D. V was pared by 2 bases and J by 0 bases, with 8 bases between. This CDR3 spans 15 amino acids. Looked up from germline, CDR1 is SGHRS and CDR2 is YFSETQ. The CDR3 DNA follows: TGCGCCAGCAGCTTAGGACCGTCAACTAATGAAAAACTGTTTTTT. Its protein product is CASSLGPSTNEKLFF.

The V gene is TRBV2, the J gene TRBJ2-7; no clear D gene. The CDR3 contains 14 residues. V lost 4 bases and J 4 bases, leaving 14 bases between the germline ends. The germline V gene has CDR1 SNHLY and CDR2 FYNNEI. The CDR3 protein is CASSGGRSEYEQYF. The CDR3 region has the DNA TGTGCCAGCAGTGGAGGCAGGTCAGAATACGAGCAGTACTTC.

This clonotype showed up many times. The rearrangement joins TRBV11-2 to TRBJ1-4; perhaps TRBD1 as D (5 bases). V shed 4 bases and J shed 0 bases, with 12 bases lying between them. CDR1 and CDR2 from the germline V gene are SGHAT and FQNNGV. The CDR3 covers 16 residues. CDR3 nucleotide sequence: TGTGCCAGCAGCTCCGGGGGGGGGACAACTAATGAAAAACTGTTTTTT. Its translation: CASSSGGGTTNEKLFF.

This chain uses TRBV6-1 with TRBJ2-3; D is undetermined. V shed 6 bases and J shed 11 bases, with 15 bases lying between them. The CDR3 sequence is 12 residues long. Per the germline V gene, CDR1 is MNHNS and CDR2 is SASEGT. The CDR3 DNA sequence: TGTGCCAGCAGCCGATCAGGCGTGTTGCAGTATTTT. Protein sequence: CASSRSGVLQYF.

This clonotype was recorded many times. The chain joins TRBV20-1 to TRBJ1-2; D is ambiguous. The V end was cut by 5 bases, the J end by 0 bases, with 10 bases between. This CDR3 has 13 residues. Per the germline V gene, CDR1 is DFQATT and CDR2 is SNEGSKA (reference sequence). DNA for the CDR3: TGCAGTGCTTCCAGCAGCTCTAACTATGGCTACACCTTC. Translating it yields CSASSSSNYGYTF.

This clonotype came up a few times. The chain couples TRBV20-1 to TRBJ2-7, with 8 bases identical to TRBD2. V lost 3 bases, J lost 0 bases, and 7 bases stayed unmatched. Germline V gives CDR1 DFQATT, CDR2 SNEGSKA (reference sequence). This CDR3 spans 15 amino acids. DNA of the CDR3: TGCAGTGCTAGCCACCTAGCGGGCAACTCCTACGAGCAGTACTTC. Its translation: CSASHLAGNSYEQYF.

The genes are TRBV27 and TRBJ2-7, with D tentatively TRBD2 (5 bases). This CDR3 has 17 residues. Per the germline V gene, CDR1 is MNHEY and CDR2 is SMNVEV (reference sequence). The germline V and J ends were trimmed by 0 bases and 5 bases, with 20 bases remaining between them. CDR3 DNA sequence: TGTGCCAGCAGTTTATCTCCCCGGGTAGACGGGATCCACGAGCAGTACTTC. Translating gives CASSLSPRVDGIHEQYF.

This clonotype was detected many times. This chain joins TRBV2 and TRBJ2-4, with TRBD1 matching over 9 bases. The V and J ends lost 6 bases and 8 bases, in that order; junction bases with no gene match: 5. This CDR3 has 13 residues. The germline CDR1 and CDR2 sequences are SNHLY and FYNNEI. The CDR3 spells CASRDRGKDIQYF. The CDR3 DNA follows: TGTGCCAGCAGGGACAGGGGAAAGGACATTCAGTACTTC.

The rearrangement links TRBV3-1 to TRBJ2-2; 9 bases are a match to TRBD2. The CDR3 has 16 amino acids. Trimming at V came to 4 bases and at J to 6 bases, leaving 9 bases not matched to a gene. Germline V gene data show CDR1 as LGHDT and CDR2 as YNNKEL (reference sequence). CDR3 in amino acids: CASSRTTAGGPGELFF. In DNA form, the CDR3 reads TGTGCCAGCAGCCGAACCACAGCGGGAGGACCCGGGGAGCTGTTTTTT.

This clonotype occurred many times. CDR3 nucleotides: TGTGCCAGCAGTGAAAACCAAGAGACCCAGTACTTC. This encodes CASSENQETQYF. The rearrangement links TRBV6-1 to TRBJ2-5; D not certain. The CDR3 totals 12 residues. Germline V gives CDR1 MNHNS, CDR2 SASEGT. The ends were cut back, 2 bases at V and 0 bases at J, with 1 base in the middle.

J is TRBJ1-5 and V is TRBV12-3 or TRBV12-4; TRBD1 matches 8 bases. V lost 7 bases and J lost 7; bases outside the gene matches: 12. The CDR3 spans 15 residues. CDR3 in DNA: TGTGCCAGCACCTGGGCTCAGGGGGCGACCCAGCCCCAGCATTTT. Residues: CASTWAQGATQPQHF.

V gene TRBV20-1 combines with J gene TRBJ2-3; 7 positions match TRBD1. CDR1 and CDR2 (germline): DFQATT, SNEGSKA (reference sequence). Germline trimming cut 6 bases from V and 2 bases from J; bases unmatched to any gene: 11. This CDR3 region has 15 residues. The CDR3 sequence: CSANYGQEYTDTQYF. CDR3 sequence (DNA): TGCAGTGCAAATTACGGACAGGAGTACACAGATACGCAGTATTTT.

This clonotype has more than one count but fewer than ten. The chain uses TRBV28 and TRBJ1-2; D ambiguous. This CDR3 is 13 amino acids long. CDR1 is MDHEN and CDR2 is SYDVKM in the germline V gene. Trimming shortened V by 9 bases and J by 4 bases, and 15 bases separated the two germline ends. CDR3 sequence (DNA): TGTGCCAGTCTCTCCCAGGCGGTCTATGGCTACACCTTC. Encoded protein: CASLSQAVYGYTF.

This CDR3 reads CAWKKGAERGYTF. CDR3 sequence (DNA): TGTGCCTGGAAAAAGGGGGCGGAGCGAGGCTACACCTTC. This chain links TRBV30 with TRBJ1-2, with 7 bases that match TRBD1. Trimming cost V 4 bases and J 8 bases; bases outside gene matches: 10. Germline CDR1 reads GTSNPN; CDR2 reads SVGIG (reference sequence). The CDR3 totals 13 residues.

The J gene is TRBJ1-4, the V gene TRBV6-1; D is uncertain. Trimming removed 10 bases from V and 1 base from J, with 10 bases in between. CDR1 is MNHNS, CDR2 SASEGT, per germline. CDR3 length: 13 residues. The CDR3 DNA reads as TGTGCCACTAAAAGCGGAACTAATGAAAAACTGTTTTTT. Its protein is CATKSGTNEKLFF.